Sequencing of this T cell receptor (beta chain) was carried out in a study of cytomegalovirus exposure and HLA in healthy donors. The CDR3 sequence is 15 residues long. Trimming removed 1 base from V and 4 bases from J, with 11 bases in between. Germline V lookup: CDR1 MNHNS, CDR2 SASEGT. Profiling relied on immunoSEQ multiplex PCR, and the TCRdb table lists in-frame clones only, not all of them. The table has approximately 120,000 clones, around 94% seen once. Comments on this clone: As yet, its antigen is unknown.

The study, taken as a whole, reports: Cytomegalovirus status was reportedly diagnosed by the classifier with high sensitivity and specificity.

This chain links TRBV6-1 with TRBJ1-5; D might be TRBD1 (5 bases). The sequence was collected from a woman younger than 35 in good health and CMV-seronegative. The sample was PBMCs. CDR3 sequence (DNA): TGTGCCAGCAGTGAAGGAACGACAGCTAATCAGCCCCAGCATTTT. It specifies CASSEGTTANQPQHF.